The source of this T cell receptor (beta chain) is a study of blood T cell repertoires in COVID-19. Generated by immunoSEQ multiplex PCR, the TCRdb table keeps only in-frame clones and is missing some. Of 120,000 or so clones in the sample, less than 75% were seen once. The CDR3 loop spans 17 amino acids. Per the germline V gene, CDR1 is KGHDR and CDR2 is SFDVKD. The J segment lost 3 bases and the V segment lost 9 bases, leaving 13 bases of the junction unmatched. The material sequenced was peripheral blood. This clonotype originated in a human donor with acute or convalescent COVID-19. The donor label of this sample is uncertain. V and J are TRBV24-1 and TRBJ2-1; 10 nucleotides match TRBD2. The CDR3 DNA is TGTGCCACCTCTGGGGGGATAGCGGGGGGCCGCTACAATGAGCAGTTCTTC. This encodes CATSGGIAGGRYNEQFF.